This T cell receptor beta chain was sequenced during a study of human thymus T cells. General study results and limits: Biased V and J segment usage appeared in thymus and peripheral blood.

The people who donated were healthy Finnish babies having corrective surgery for congenital heart defects. Genomic DNA was extracted from every available blood leukocyte. Libraries were prepared by immunoSEQ multiplex PCR; TCRdb keeps only in-frame clonotypes and omits some of them. The profile shows around 45,000 clones, 85% to 95% of them singletons. In regard to this clone: What it binds is unknown.

Germline CDR1 and CDR2: LNHDA and SQIVND (reference sequence). V gave up 4 bases and J gave up 8 bases; unmatched junction bases: 21. The CDR3 consists of 19 residues. This rearrangement joins TRBV19 to TRBJ2-1; TRBD2 agrees at 9 bases. This clonotype was sampled from a girl younger than two with a congenital heart defect but otherwise immunologically healthy. Sequences were obtained from blood. The CDR3 coding sequence is TGTGCCAGTAGTACTCCCCTCCCCCTAAGACAGGGCGGGGGGGATGAGCAGTTCTTC. Its protein product is CASSTPLPLRQGGGDEQFF.